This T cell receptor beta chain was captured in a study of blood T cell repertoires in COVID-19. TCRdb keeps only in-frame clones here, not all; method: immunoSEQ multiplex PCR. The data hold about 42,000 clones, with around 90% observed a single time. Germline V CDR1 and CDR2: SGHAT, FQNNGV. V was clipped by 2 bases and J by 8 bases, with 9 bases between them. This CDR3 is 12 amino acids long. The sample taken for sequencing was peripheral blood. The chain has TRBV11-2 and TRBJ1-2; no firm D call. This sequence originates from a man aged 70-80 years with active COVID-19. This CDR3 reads CASSLLGLGYTF. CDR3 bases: TGTGCCAGCAGCTTACTTGGACTCGGCTACACCTTC.